The rows below give T cell receptor beta chains drawn from one sample of a study of blood T cell repertoires in COVID-19. Assay used: immunoSEQ multiplex PCR; TCRdb lists only in-frame clones, some missing. This sample has about 200,000 clones, with approximately 80% found just once. Sequenced input: PBMCs or T cells enriched from blood (not recorded which). The receptors shown here come from a woman between 55 and 75 years old with acute COVID-19. The CDR3 runs from the conserved cysteine through the conserved F or W. The order of the fields is V gene, clone size, D gene, J gene, CDR3 protein, CDR3 DNA. D genes are given only for firm matches. Expanded clones get a size class; other rows say once, few or many, or leave the size out.

V: TRBV4-1
size: NA
D: NA
J: TRBJ1-2
CDR3: CASSQDSGRAYGYTF
DNA: TGCGCCAGCAGCCAAGATTCGGGCAGGGCTTATGGCTACACCTTC

V: TRBV18
size: NA
D: NA
J: TRBJ2-7
CDR3: CASSTVPVREQYF
DNA: TGTGCCAGCTCAACAGTCCCGGTTCGCGAGCAGTACTTC

V: TRBV2
size: NA
D: NA
J: TRBJ2-7
CDR3: CASSDVRRREQYF
DNA: TGTGCCAGCAGTGATGTGAGGAGGAGGGAGCAGTACTTC

V: TRBV4-2
size: few
D: TRBD2
J: TRBJ2-2
CDR3: CASSQRTSGSTGELFF
DNA: TGTGCCAGCAGCCAGAGGACTAGCGGGAGCACCGGGGAGCTGTTTTTT

V: TRBV21-1
size: NA
D: NA
J: TRBJ2-6
CDR3: CASSFPNCGANVLTF
DNA: TGTGCCAGCAGCTTTCCCAATTGTGGGGCCAACGTCCTGACTTTC

V: TRBV18
size: NA
D: NA
J: TRBJ2-4
CDR3: CASSPEITNIQYF
DNA: TGTGCCAGCTCACCCGAGATCACAAACATTCAGTACTTC

V: TRBV6-2/TRBV6-3
size: NA
D: NA
J: TRBJ1-5
CDR3: CASSFGTDQPQHF
DNA: TGTGCCAGCAGTTTCGGGACTGATCAGCCCCAGCATTTT

V: TRBV18
size: NA
D: NA
J: TRBJ1-6
CDR3: CASSPAGENSPLHF
DNA: TGTGCCAGCTCCCCGGCAGGGGAGAATTCACCCCTCCACTTT

V: TRBV6-5
size: few
D: TRBD1
J: TRBJ1-6
CDR3: CASSYSRQGDYFLHF
DNA: TGTGCCAGCAGTTACTCCCGACAGGGGGATTATTTCCTCCACTTT

V: TRBV27
size: NA
D: TRBD2
J: TRBJ2-5
CDR3: CASRKAGVETQYF
DNA: TGTGCCAGCAGGAAAGCGGGAGTGGAGACCCAGTACTTC

V: TRBV5-1
size: NA
D: TRBD1
J: TRBJ2-5
CDR3: CASSYGGTGEETQYF
DNA: TGCGCCAGCAGCTACGGAGGGACAGGGGAAGAGACCCAGTACTTC

V: TRBV5-1
size: NA
D: TRBD2
J: TRBJ2-7
CDR3: CASSLSSGSDEQYF
DNA: TGCGCCAGCAGCTTGAGTAGCGGGAGTGACGAGCAGTACTTC

V: TRBV5-4
size: NA
D: NA
J: TRBJ2-1
CDR3: CASTTSEPYNEQFF
DNA: TGTGCCAGCACGACTTCCGAGCCCTACAATGAGCAGTTCTTC

V: TRBV7-2
size: NA
D: NA
J: TRBJ1-1
CDR3: CASSLARRVGTEAFF
DNA: TGTGCCAGCAGCTTAGCGCGCAGGGTGGGAACTGAAGCTTTCTTT

V: TRBV5-1
size: NA
D: NA
J: TRBJ2-1
CDR3: CASSPGGIYNEQFF
DNA: TGCGCCAGCAGCCCGGGGGGCATTTACAATGAGCAGTTCTTC

V: TRBV15
size: once
D: NA
J: TRBJ2-2
CDR3: CATSRETRGGELFF
DNA: TGTGCCACCAGCAGAGAGACTAGAGGCGGGGAGCTGTTTTTT

V: TRBV5-4
size: NA
D: TRBD1
J: TRBJ1-6
CDR3: CASSPDRVRHSPLHF
DNA: TGTGCCAGCAGCCCGGACAGGGTTAGACATTCACCCCTCCACTTT

V: TRBV10-1
size: NA
D: NA
J: TRBJ1-1
CDR3: CASSPTVMSTEAFF
DNA: TGCGCCAGCAGTCCGACAGTGATGAGCACTGAAGCTTTCTTT

V: TRBV19
size: NA
D: NA
J: TRBJ2-1
CDR3: CASSMGAVGFNEQFF
DNA: TGTGCCAGTAGTATGGGAGCAGTCGGTTTCAATGAGCAGTTCTTC

V: TRBV6-5
size: NA
D: TRBD1
J: TRBJ1-2
CDR3: CASTPRRTGVFGYTF
DNA: TGTGCCAGCACCCCACGCAGGACAGGGGTCTTTGGCTACACCTTC

V: TRBV9
size: NA
D: NA
J: TRBJ2-7
CDR3: CASSVGSAVEQYF
DNA: TGTGCCAGCAGCGTAGGGTCAGCGGTCGAGCAGTACTTC

V: TRBV30
size: NA
D: TRBD1
J: TRBJ1-4
CDR3: CAWSLGQGFEKLFF
DNA: TGTGCCTGGAGTTTAGGACAGGGGTTTGAAAAACTGTTTTTT

V: TRBV29-1
size: NA
D: NA
J: TRBJ1-1
CDR3: CSVVMTENTEAFF
DNA: TGCAGCGTTGTTATGACAGAGAACACTGAAGCTTTCTTT

V: TRBV30
size: few
D: NA
J: TRBJ2-1
CDR3: CAWSVRAGYNEQFF
DNA: TGTGCCTGGAGTGTACGTGCGGGGTACAATGAGCAGTTCTTC

V: TRBV4-3
size: once
D: NA
J: TRBJ2-3
CDR3: CASSQGPRGSDTQYF
DNA: TGCGCCAGCAGCCAAGGTCCCCGGGGTTCAGATACGCAGTATTTT

V: TRBV6-6
size: NA
D: NA
J: TRBJ2-2
CDR3: CASSYSSTQGKELFF
DNA: TGTGCCAGCAGTTACTCAAGCACCCAGGGGAAGGAGCTGTTTTTT

V: TRBV4-1
size: once
D: NA
J: TRBJ2-1
CDR3: CASSQVAPRVAEQFF
DNA: TGCGCCAGCAGCCAAGTTGCTCCCCGGGTTGCTGAGCAGTTCTTC

V: TRBV4-1
size: NA
D: TRBD1
J: TRBJ1-5
CDR3: CASSRGQGNQPQHF
DNA: TGCGCCAGCAGCCGAGGACAGGGCAATCAGCCCCAGCATTTT

V: TRBV6-2/TRBV6-3
size: NA
D: TRBD2
J: TRBJ2-2
CDR3: CASSRHRAGGGTGELFF
DNA: TGTGCCAGCAGCCGCCATCGAGCGGGGGGTGGAACCGGGGAGCTGTTTTTT

V: TRBV19
size: NA
D: TRBD1
J: TRBJ1-2
CDR3: CASSIFRDSSWSYGYTF
DNA: TGTGCCAGTAGTATTTTTAGGGACAGCTCCTGGAGTTATGGCTACACCTTC

V: TRBV5-6
size: NA
D: NA
J: TRBJ2-7
CDR3: CASSLFRSYEQYF
DNA: TGTGCCAGCAGCTTGTTTCGGTCCTACGAGCAGTACTTC

V: TRBV7-2
size: NA
D: NA
J: TRBJ1-6
CDR3: CASQLGGARPSPLHF
DNA: TGTGCCAGCCAATTAGGGGGGGCCAGACCTTCACCCCTCCACTTT

V: TRBV6-5
size: NA
D: NA
J: TRBJ1-1
CDR3: CASSQDRKGFTEAFF
DNA: TGTGCCAGCAGCCAAGACAGGAAGGGGTTCACTGAAGCTTTCTTT

V: TRBV7-2
size: NA
D: NA
J: TRBJ1-2
CDR3: CASSPRGGNYGYTF
DNA: TGTGCCAGCAGCCCCCGGGGTGGAAACTATGGCTACACCTTC

V: TRBV19
size: NA
D: TRBD2
J: TRBJ2-1
CDR3: CASSQAGGGGEQFF
DNA: TGTGCCAGTAGTCAAGCGGGAGGGGGGGGTGAGCAGTTCTTC

V: TRBV2
size: once
D: TRBD1
J: TRBJ2-7
CDR3: CAALRDSSYEQYF
DNA: TGTGCCGCCCTACGGGACAGCTCCTACGAGCAGTACTTC

V: TRBV6-5
size: once
D: NA
J: TRBJ2-2
CDR3: CASSYSRTGELFF
DNA: TGTGCCAGCAGTTACTCGAGGACCGGGGAGCTGTTTTTT

V: TRBV7-9
size: NA
D: NA
J: TRBJ2-2
CDR3: CASSLTTTSNTGELFF
DNA: TGTGCCAGCAGCTTAACGACTACCTCGAACACCGGGGAGCTGTTTTTT

V: TRBV4-3
size: once
D: TRBD2
J: TRBJ2-1
CDR3: CASSQGSGGAYHNEQFF
DNA: TGCGCCAGCAGCCAGGGAAGCGGGGGGGCTTATCACAATGAGCAGTTCTTC

V: TRBV12-3/TRBV12-4
size: NA
D: NA
J: TRBJ1-6
CDR3: CASSPQGPLHF
DNA: TGTGCCAGCAGTCCCCAGGGACCCCTCCACTTT

V: TRBV7-2
size: NA
D: NA
J: TRBJ1-5
CDR3: CASSLSVSNQPQHF
DNA: TGTGCCAGCAGCTTATCGGTTAGCAATCAGCCCCAGCATTTT

V: TRBV9
size: NA
D: NA
J: TRBJ2-5
CDR3: CASSPSWERFQETQYF
DNA: TGTGCCAGCAGCCCCTCCTGGGAGAGGTTCCAAGAGACCCAGTACTTC

V: TRBV10-2
size: NA
D: TRBD2
J: TRBJ2-2
CDR3: CASLTSGGARTTGELFF
DNA: TGCGCCAGCTTAACTAGCGGGGGGGCCAGGACCACCGGGGAGCTGTTTTTT

V: TRBV7-2
size: NA
D: TRBD1
J: TRBJ1-2
CDR3: CASSLAHGTVRGYTF
DNA: TGTGCCAGCAGCTTAGCCCACGGGACAGTCAGGGGCTACACCTTC

V: TRBV30
size: NA
D: NA
J: TRBJ1-4
CDR3: CAWSWQGNEKLFF
DNA: TGTGCCTGGAGTTGGCAGGGAAACGAAAAACTGTTTTTT

V: TRBV5-6
size: NA
D: NA
J: TRBJ1-2
CDR3: CASSLGRSPYGYTF
DNA: TGTGCCAGCAGCTTAGGCAGGTCCCCCTATGGCTACACCTTC

V: TRBV27
size: once
D: NA
J: TRBJ1-2
CDR3: CASSFAGISYGYTF
DNA: TGTGCCAGCAGTTTTGCGGGAATTAGCTATGGCTACACCTTC

V: TRBV7-9
size: NA
D: NA
J: TRBJ2-3
CDR3: CASIRGEGTDTQYF
DNA: TGTGCCAGCATCCGAGGGGAGGGCACAGATACGCAGTATTTT

V: TRBV18
size: once
D: TRBD1
J: TRBJ1-5
CDR3: CASSPSLQGAGQPQHF
DNA: TGTGCCAGCTCACCAAGTTTACAGGGGGCTGGTCAGCCCCAGCATTTT

V: TRBV5-1
size: NA
D: NA
J: TRBJ2-3
CDR3: CASSSDSALPTDTQYF
DNA: TGCGCCAGCAGCTCAGACTCCGCCCTACCCACAGATACGCAGTATTTT

V: TRBV10-3
size: NA
D: TRBD1
J: TRBJ2-3
CDR3: CAISEGQGGGTDTQYF
DNA: TGTGCCATCAGTGAGGGACAGGGGGGAGGAACAGATACGCAGTATTTT

V: TRBV9
size: few
D: NA
J: TRBJ1-3
CDR3: CASGLQGKAGNTIYF
DNA: TGTGCCAGCGGCCTTCAGGGAAAGGCTGGAAACACCATATATTTT

V: TRBV18
size: once
D: NA
J: TRBJ1-2
CDR3: CASSSDRLSNYGYTF
DNA: TGTGCCAGCTCATCAGACAGGCTTTCTAACTATGGCTACACCTTC

V: TRBV25-1
size: NA
D: NA
J: TRBJ2-7
CDR3: CASGSSVSYEQYF
DNA: TGTGCCAGCGGGTCCAGCGTGTCCTACGAGCAGTACTTC